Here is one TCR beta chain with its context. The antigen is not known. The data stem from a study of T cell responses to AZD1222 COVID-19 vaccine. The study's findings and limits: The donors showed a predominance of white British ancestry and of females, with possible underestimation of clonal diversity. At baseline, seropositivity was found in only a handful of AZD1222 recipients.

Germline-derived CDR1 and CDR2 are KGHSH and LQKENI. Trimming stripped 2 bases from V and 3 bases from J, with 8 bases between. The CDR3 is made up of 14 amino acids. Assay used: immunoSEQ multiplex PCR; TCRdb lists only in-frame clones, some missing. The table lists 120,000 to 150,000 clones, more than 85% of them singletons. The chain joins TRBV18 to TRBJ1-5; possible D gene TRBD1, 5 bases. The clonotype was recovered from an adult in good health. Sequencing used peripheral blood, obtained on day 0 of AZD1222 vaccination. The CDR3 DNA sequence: TGTGCCAGCTCACCAAACAGGTCCAATCAGCCCCAGCATTTT. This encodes CASSPNRSNQPQHF.